This is a list of T cell receptor beta chains from one sample in a study of blood T cell repertoires in COVID-19. The assay was immunoSEQ multiplex PCR, and TCRdb's table has in-frame clones only and misses some. The sample shows hundreds of thousands of clones, about 90% of them seen only once. Sequencing used peripheral blood. The origin of the receptors is a man aged 18 to 35 with COVID-19, enrolled during active disease. The conserved cysteine and the conserved F or W are not part of the CDR3 here. Size is stated for part of the rows, as once, few or many counts, or as a class when the clone is expanded.

v_call clone_size cdr3_aa
TRBV12-3/TRBV12-4 . ASSVQGPGGYT
TRBV20-1 few SASVPTEHTEAF
TRBV7-9 . ASSLALASADTQY
TRBV29-1 . SVEDRSRLDTGELF
TRBV4-2 . ASSQEAGGPGEQY
TRBV10-2 . ASSRDRVDEQY
TRBV9 . ASSVVAGVPGELF
TRBV27 . ASSLGPGQEEAF
TRBV5-1 . ASSLGGQGNNEQF
TRBV24-1 . ATSDARLGPPYNEQF
TRBV5-4 . ASSLGNPGQAYEQY
TRBV30 . AWSSAGTINTQY
TRBV19 . ASSIGLAGGYNEQF
TRBV3-1/TRBV3-2 . ASSQEGGDQVYEQY
TRBV10-3 . AIKNAGSGGYT
TRBV25-1 . ASSAGGRWY
TRBV5-4 once ASSLAVSGTDTQY
TRBV19 . ASSSPGGSGANVLT